The clone carrying this T cell receptor (beta chain) was found many times. Its antigen is not known. The sample belongs to a study of regulatory T cells in long-lasting Graves disease. Study findings and constraints: TRBV28, TRBJ1-2 and TRBJ2-5 were favored in persistent disease.

Through Arm-PCR of CDR3 regions and iRepertoire HTBI primers, TCR beta libraries were built. Each CDR3 protein gets one entry after TCRdb re-called the multiplex PCR reads with MiXCR. The profile shows some 400,000 distinct CDR3 sequences, more than 13% of them singletons. This CDR3 spans 18 amino acids. Germline V lookup: CDR1 KGHDR, CDR2 SFDVKD. With 4 bases clipped from V and 7 bases from J, the junction kept 16 bases outside the gene matches. Time point of the sample: newly diagnosed GD, antithyroid drugs for less than 3 months. RNA isolated from PBMCs was used to make the TCR library. These records were also assigned to another study, of T cells in Graves' hyperthyroidism and ophthalmopathy. That work adds: First-round RT-PCR with HTBI primers amplified the TCR CDR3 region.

Sequenced material: peripheral blood mononuclear cells (PBMCs), taken at new diagnosis, from a patient treated with antithyroid drugs. This chain connects TRBV24-1 to TRBJ2-1, with 9 bases fitting TRBD2. This TCR came from a woman younger than 45 with Graves disease. The CDR3 sequence is CATSDFRTSGRSGNEQFF. The DNA of the CDR3 is TGTGCCACCAGTGACTTTCGTACTAGCGGGCGCTCAGGGAATGAGCAGTTCTTC.